One sample yielded the 20 T cell receptor beta chains listed below, sequenced in a study of radiotherapy plus CTLA-4 blockade in lung cancer. TCRdb keeps only in-frame clones here, not all; method: immunoSEQ multiplex PCR. Of about 46,000 clones in the sample, 70% to 80% were seen once. Sample: peripheral blood, taken from a patient treated with radiotherapy plus ipilimumab. These receptors all come from a human donor with non-small cell lung cancer who had a complete response to radiotherapy plus ipilimumab.

The chain's CDR3 is CASSPGTGTPYGYTF. CDR3 sequence (DNA): TGTGCCAGCAGCCCCGGGACAGGGACTCCCTATGGCTACACCTTC. V is TRBV13 and J is TRBJ1-2; 9 positions match TRBD1. This CDR3 comprises 15 residues. Looked up from germline, CDR1 is PRHDT and CDR2 is FYEKMQ (reference sequence). The J segment lost 4 bases and the V segment lost 5 bases, leaving 8 bases of the junction unmatched.

This clone was seen a single time. The gene calls are TRBV4-3 and TRBJ1-5, with 8 bases lining up with TRBD1. The CDR3 has 16 residues. CDR1 is LGHNA, CDR2 YSLEER, per germline. V shed 4 bases, J shed 2 bases, and the junction held 7 bases outside the gene matches. CDR3 region: CASSPTGVGGNQPQHF. CDR3 bases: TGCGCCAGCAGCCCGACAGGGGTTGGTGGCAATCAGCCCCAGCATTTT.

There are a few counts of this clone. V is TRBV10-2 and J is TRBJ1-5; 8 nucleotides agree with TRBD1. Germline V gives CDR1 WSHSY, CDR2 SAAADI. V shed 5 bases and J 5 bases; nucleotides not matched to a gene: 5. This CDR3 comprises 14 residues. The CDR3 DNA is TGCGCCAGCAGTCCCGGACAGGGTCATCAGCCCCAGCATTTT. It is translated as CASSPGQGHQPQHF.

Of note for this clone: The same CDR3 also results from other DNA sequences found in this sample. The chain couples TRBV5-6 to TRBJ2-3; tentatively, D is TRBD1 (6 bases). Trimming shortened V by 4 bases and J by 5 bases, and 11 bases separated the two germline ends. The CDR3 length is 13 residues. Germline CDR1 is SGHDT and CDR2 is YYEEEE. In nucleotides, the CDR3 is TGTGCCAGCAGCCGCAGGGGTGGAGATACGCAGTATTTT. Its translation: CASSRRGGDTQYF.

The rearrangement uses TRBV18 and TRBJ1-1; 7 bases fit TRBD1. Germline assignment: CDR1 KGHSH and CDR2 LQKENI. The V and J ends lost 0 bases and 1 base, in that order; junction bases with no gene match: 2. This CDR3 contains 15 residues. The CDR3 DNA follows: TGTGCCAGCTCACCACCACAGGGGTCGAACACTGAAGCTTTCTTT. Translating gives CASSPPQGSNTEAFF.

This clone has only one observation. The V call is TRBV7-2, the J call TRBJ1-2, with 11 bases lining up with TRBD1. The CDR3 contains 13 residues. Germline V gene data show CDR1 as SGHTA and CDR2 as FQGNSA. After removal of 4 bases from V and 7 bases from J, the junction contained 2 bases not matched to a gene. This chain's CDR3 is CASSSGTGGGYTF. As DNA, the CDR3 is TGTGCCAGCAGCTCCGGGACAGGGGGTGGCTACACCTTC. The full variable domain, its missing parts supplied by reference TRBV7-2 and TRBJ1-2, is GAGVSQSPSNKVTEKGKDVELRCDPISGHTALYWYRQSLGQGLEFLIYFQGNSAPDKSGLPSDRFSAERTGGSVSTLTIQRTQQEDSAVYLCASSSGTGGGYTFGSGTRLTVV.

The chain combines TRBV9 with TRBJ2-2; D not resolved. V lost 0 bases and J lost 2, with 11 bases in between. The CDR3 is made up of 16 amino acids. Germline V gene lookup returns CDR1 SGDLS and CDR2 YYNGEE. The CDR3 DNA is TGTGCCAGCAGCGTAGACGTGCGCCGAAACACCGGGGAGCTGTTTTTT. This translates into CASSVDVRRNTGELFF.

This clone has a handful of counts. The V gene is TRBV6-1, the J gene TRBJ2-7; D possibly corresponds to TRBD2 (5 bases). This CDR3 region has 11 residues. Trimming removed 1 base at V and 12 bases at J, with 10 bases between. CDR1 is MNHNS and CDR2 is SASEGT in the germline V gene. CDR3 nucleotide sequence: TGTGCCAGCAGTGAAGGGTCAGGAGGGTACGTC. Protein product: CASSEGSGGYV.

V is TRBV29-1 and J is TRBJ2-5, with a weak D call TRBD1 (7 bases). The V gene lost 4 bases and the J gene lost 5 bases, with 26 bases spanning the gap. The CDR3 is 17 amino acids. Germline assignment: CDR1 SQVTM and CDR2 ANQGSEA. The CDR3 bases are TGCAGCGTTGGGAGGGGGCGCAGGACAGTAGGAGGGGAGACCCAGTACTTC. Its translation: CSVGRGRRTVGGETQYF.

This clone has a handful of counts. The rearrangement links TRBV27 to TRBJ1-1, with a tentative D call TRBD1 (5 bases). Germline V gene lookup returns CDR1 MNHEY and CDR2 SMNVEV (reference sequence). The CDR3 runs to 13 residues. Trimming shortened V by 4 bases and J by 4 bases, and 10 bases separated the two germline ends. The DNA for the CDR3 is TGTGCCAGCAGTTGGGGGGTAGGCACTGAAGCTTTCTTT. Translating it yields CASSWGVGTEAFF.

The chain joins TRBV9 to TRBJ1-6, with D maybe TRBD1 (6 bases). In germline, CDR1 is SGDLS, CDR2 YYNGEE. The CDR3 has 14 residues. Deletions cut 2 bases from V and 8 bases from J, with 11 bases between. The CDR3 bases are TGTGCCAGCAGCGTTACAGGGTGGGATTCACCCCTCCACTTT. It yields the protein CASSVTGWDSPLHF. The full variable domain, rest sourced from reference TRBV9 and TRBJ1-6, is DSGVTQTPKHLITATGQRVTLRCSPRSGDLSVYWYQQSLDQGLQFLIQYYNGEERAKGNILERFSAQQFPDLHSELNLSSLELGDSALYFCASSVTGWDSPLHFGNGTRLTVT.

The chain has TRBV6-5 and TRBJ1-2; 7 nucleotides line up with TRBD1. The V gene end was trimmed by 7 bases and the J gene end by 2 bases; junction bases not matched to a gene: 10. Germline V CDR1 and CDR2: MNHEY, SVGAGI. The CDR3 has 15 residues. As DNA, the CDR3 is TGTGCCAGCATCCCTTGGGCAGGGGGGAACTATGGCTACACCTTC. Amino acids: CASIPWAGGNYGYTF.

This clone occurred a few times. The chain joins TRBV6-6 to TRBJ2-7; 9 bases agree with TRBD1. After removal of 6 bases from V and 0 bases from J, the junction contained 6 bases not matched to a gene. The CDR3 has 15 amino acids. The germline gives CDR1 MNHNY, CDR2 SVGAGI (reference sequence). CDR3 nucleotide sequence: TGTGCCAGCAGCCGACAGGGGGATTCCTCCTACGAGCAGTACTTC. This codes for CASSRQGDSSYEQYF.

The chain uses TRBV28 and TRBJ1-3, with 7 bases fitting TRBD1. V lost 5 bases to trimming and J lost 8 bases; unmatched junction nucleotides: 9. This CDR3 spans 14 amino acids. Germline loops: CDR1 MDHEN, CDR2 SYDVKM. CDR3 DNA: TGTGCCAGCAGTCCCCCCGGACAGGAACACACCATATATTTT. Amino acids: CASSPPGQEHTIYF.

This clone has a handful of counts. The chain has TRBV7-9 and TRBJ1-2; TRBD1 matches at 7 bases. The CDR3 spans 14 residues. In germline, CDR1 is SEHNR, CDR2 FQNEAQ (reference sequence). The ends lost 5 bases at V and 4 bases at J; junction bases unmatched: 7. The CDR3 reads CASSTFTGVYGYTF. The CDR3 region has the DNA TGTGCCAGCAGCACATTTACAGGGGTCTATGGCTACACCTTC.

V usage is TRBV7-9 and J usage is TRBJ1-1; D gene uncertain. Germline V gene data show CDR1 as SEHNR and CDR2 as FQNEAQ (reference sequence). V was trimmed by 2 bases and J by 2 bases, leaving 6 bases between them. The CDR3 runs to 13 residues. The CDR3 DNA is TGTGCCAGCAGCTTACAGTTAAACACTGAAGCTTTCTTT. It encodes CASSLQLNTEAFF.

V usage is TRBV30 and J usage is TRBJ1-3; possibly TRBD1 for D (6 bases). The length of the CDR3 is 14 residues. Germline CDR1 is GTSNPN and CDR2 is SVGIG (reference sequence). The germline V and J ends were trimmed by 3 bases and 2 bases, with 11 bases remaining between them. The CDR3 reads CAWRGQGTGNTIYF. The DNA for the CDR3 is TGTGCCTGGAGGGGGCAGGGGACTGGAAACACCATATATTTT.

The chain links TRBV27 to TRBJ1-2, with 7 nucleotides matching TRBD1. J lost 0 bases, V lost 5 bases, and 12 bases had no gene match. Looked up from germline, CDR1 is MNHEY and CDR2 is SMNVEV (reference sequence). CDR3 length equals 17 residues. The DNA of the CDR3 is TGTGCCAGCAGTCCATACGGGACAGCCGCCCCTAACTATGGCTACACCTTC. Translating gives CASSPYGTAAPNYGYTF.

The rearrangement links TRBV13 to TRBJ2-3, with 7 bases identical to TRBD2. The germline V gene has CDR1 PRHDT and CDR2 FYEKMQ (reference sequence). The V and J ends lost 0 bases and 3 bases, in that order; junction bases with no gene match: 6. This CDR3 has 16 residues. The CDR3 DNA follows: TGTGCCAGCAGCTTAGGTCGGGGGAGGGGTACAGATACGCAGTATTTT. This codes for CASSLGRGRGTDTQYF.

This clone showed up just once. This chain links TRBV5-4 with TRBJ2-1, with D perhaps TRBD2 (6 bases). The V gene lost 2 bases and the J gene lost 8 bases, with 14 bases spanning the gap. CDR1 SGHNT and CDR2 YYREEE come from the germline V gene (reference sequence). This CDR3 has 14 residues. DNA for the CDR3: TGTGCCAGCAGCTTCGACGGGGGTGGGGATGAGCAGTTCTTC. Translating gives CASSFDGGGDEQFF.